The T cell receptor (beta chain) under discussion was sequenced for a study of blood T cell repertoires in COVID-19. Study-wide context: Donors in the United States, Italy and Spain gave samples during acute or convalescent COVID-19. PBMCs, B-cell-depleted T cells, or T cells provided the cDNA or gDNA that made up the material.

How the authors handled the data: Nucleated cell number was recorded as an estimate derived from reference gene primer amplification. Only in-frame clones appear in the TCRdb table, and some are missing; sequencing was by immunoSEQ multiplex PCR. V and J calls and clone size follow that table, whereas D and trimming were derived from the DNA. Of nearly 95,000 clones in the sample, over 65% are singletons; the top ten hold 3.9%. The clonotype was recovered from a man between 65 and 85 years old with COVID-19, enrolled during active disease. The sequenced sample consisted of peripheral blood.

CDR3 loop: CASSLDPHTRRGRIYGYTF. The CDR3, as DNA: TGTGCCAGCAGCTTAGATCCACACACACGCAGGGGGCGGATTTATGGCTACACCTTC. The rearrangement uses TRBV7-2 and TRBJ1-2; TRBD1 matches at 8 bases. The V segment lost 1 base and the J segment 5 bases; nucleotides outside the gene matches: 18. Germline CDR1 reads SGHTA; CDR2 reads FQGNSA. The CDR3 covers 19 residues.